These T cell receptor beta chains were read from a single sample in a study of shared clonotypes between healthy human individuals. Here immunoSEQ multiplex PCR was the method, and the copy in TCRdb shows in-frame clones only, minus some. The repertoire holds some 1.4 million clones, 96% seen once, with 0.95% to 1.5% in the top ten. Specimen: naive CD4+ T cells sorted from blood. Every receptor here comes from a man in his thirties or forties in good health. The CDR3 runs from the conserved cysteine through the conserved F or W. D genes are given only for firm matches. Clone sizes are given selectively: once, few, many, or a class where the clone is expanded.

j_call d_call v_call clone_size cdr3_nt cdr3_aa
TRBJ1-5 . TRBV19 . TGTGCCAGTAGTCGAAGGCAGGGTGGCTTCAATCAGCCCCAGCATTTT CASSRRQGGFNQPQHF
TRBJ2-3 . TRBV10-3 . TGTGCCATCAGTGAGTCGAAGGGCTACCCTAGCACAGATACGCAGTATTTT CAISESKGYPSTDTQYF
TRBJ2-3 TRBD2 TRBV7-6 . TGTGCCAGCAGCTTAGAGAGTCCGGGACTAGCGGGAGCGGATACGCAGTATTTT CASSLESPGLAGADTQYF
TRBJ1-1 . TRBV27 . . CASSFGEGLNTEAFF
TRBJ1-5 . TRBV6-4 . TGTGCCAGCAGAGAACGAGGGGTTTTCAATCAGCCCCAGCATTTT CASRERGVFNQPQHF
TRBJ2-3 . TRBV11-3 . TGTGCCAGCAGCCTCCAAGGTTCGGCTGGACCAGATACGCAGTATTTT CASSLQGSAGPDTQYF
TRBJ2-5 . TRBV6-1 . TGTGCCAGCAGCTGGGAGACCCAGTACTTC CASSWETQYF
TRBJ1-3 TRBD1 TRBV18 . TGTGCCAGCTCCCAGTCCGGGGACAGCTCTGGAAACACCATATATTTT CASSQSGDSSGNTIYF
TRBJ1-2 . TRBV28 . TGTGCCAGCAGTTCCCCGACATTCCGAGGCTATGGCTACACCTTC CASSSPTFRGYGYTF
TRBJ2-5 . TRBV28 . TGTGCCAGCAGTCAACCCCCACAAGAGACCCAGTACTTC CASSQPPQETQYF
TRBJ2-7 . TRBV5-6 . TGTGCCAGCAGCGCCACTGATACAGTAATCTCCCGCGAGCAGTACTTC CASSATDTVISREQYF
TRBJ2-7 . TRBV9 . TGTGCCAGCAGCGTAGGATCAGACTACGAGCAGTACTTC CASSVGSDYEQYF
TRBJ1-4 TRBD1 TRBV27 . TGTGCCAGCAGTTTATTTGGGACAGGGGGCCGTGCAACTAATGAAAAACTGTTTTTT CASSLFGTGGRATNEKLFF
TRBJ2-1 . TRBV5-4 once TGTGCCAGCAGCTTGGGGTCGGGGATCGAGCAGTTCTTC CASSLGSGIEQFF
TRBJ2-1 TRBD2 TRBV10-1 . TGCGCCAGCAAAGTGGAGACTAGCATTGGGAGTCCCTACAATGAGCAGTTCTTC CASKVETSIGSPYNEQFF
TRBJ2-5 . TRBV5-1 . TGCGCCAGCAGCTTGAGTGGACTTAGCGGACGACAAGAAGAGACCCAGTACTTC CASSLSGLSGRQEETQYF
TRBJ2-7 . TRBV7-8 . TGTGCCAGCAGCTTATTGGGCGGTCCCTACGAGCAGTACTTC CASSLLGGPYEQYF
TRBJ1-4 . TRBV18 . TGTGCCAGCTCACCATTGGACAGTAATGAAAAACTGTTTTTT CASSPLDSNEKLFF
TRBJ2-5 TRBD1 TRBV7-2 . TGTGCCAGCAGCCACAGGGACAGGGTGGAAGAGACCCAGTACTTC CASSHRDRVEETQYF
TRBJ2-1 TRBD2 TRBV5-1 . TGCGCCAGCAGCTTGGCCATCGGGAGTAGCGGGAGGGCTACCGACAATGAGCAGTTCTTC CASSLAIGSSGRATDNEQFF
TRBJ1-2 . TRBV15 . TGTGCCACCAGAAAAAAAGCTAACTATGGCTACACCTTC CATRKKANYGYTF
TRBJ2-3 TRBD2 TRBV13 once TGTGCCAGCAGCCCTCCGGGACTAGCGGATAGCACAGATACGCAGTATTTT CASSPPGLADSTDTQYF
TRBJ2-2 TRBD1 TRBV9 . TGTGCCAGCAGCGAGTATCCGGGACAGGGAAACACCGGGGAGCTGTTTTTT CASSEYPGQGNTGELFF
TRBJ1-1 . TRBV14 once TGTGCCAGCAGCCAAGATGTAGGGCTTGAAGCTTTCTTT CASSQDVGLEAFF
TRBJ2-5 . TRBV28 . TGTGCCAGCAGTTTGGGGGGATCCCAAGAGACCCAGTACTTC CASSLGGSQETQYF
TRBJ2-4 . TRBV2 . TGTGCCAGCACTGTTGGGAGCATTCAGTACTTC CASTVGSIQYF